This T cell receptor beta chain was recorded in a study of tumor-infiltrating lymphocytes in localized non-small cell lung cancer. The wider study: Patients included smokers and never-smokers with various histologies, some sampled after neoadjuvant chemotherapy.

Repertoires were generated with immunoSEQ multiplex PCR, while TCRdb's copy carries only in-frame clones and drops some. This table has 11,000 or so clones, 67% appearing once. The CDR3 loop spans 15 amino acids. The trim removed 2 bases at V and 7 bases at J, leaving 5 bases unmatched. Germline values: CDR1 GTSNPN, CDR2 SVGIG (reference sequence). The source is a human donor with non-small cell lung cancer. This chain connects TRBV30 to TRBJ2-2; TRBD2 agrees at 12 bases. The sample comprised uninvolved lung tissue not adjacent to the tumor. CDR3 coding DNA: TGTGCCTGGAGTTACGGACTAGCGGGAATCGGGGAGCTGTTTTTT. Translating it yields CAWSYGLAGIGELFF.